Listed below are T cell receptor beta chains from one sample, sequenced in a study of STAT5B mutations in CD4+ large granular lymphocyte leukemia. Profiling relied on immunoSEQ multiplex PCR, and the TCRdb table lists in-frame clones only, not all of them. The sample has tens of thousands of clones, 65% to 80% seen once. Sample: CD4+ T cells from blood buffy coats. These receptor sequences come from a human donor in good health. The CDR3 runs from the conserved cysteine through the conserved F or W.

TRBV7-9	11	TRBJ2-1	CASSLNNEQFF
TRBV11-2	14	TRBJ2-7	CASSFAEYSYEQYF
TRBV28	19	TRBJ2-3	CASSFPPQTIQRSTDTQYF
TRBV28	15	TRBJ1-5	CASSSPQGGNQPQHF
TRBV19	16	TRBJ2-1	CASSSGGGGSYNEQFF
TRBV19	13	TRBJ1-2	CASSIGLPYGYTF
TRBV30	15	TRBJ1-2	CAWRKRDSLDYGYTF
TRBV11-2	15	TRBJ1-1	CASSSRGGRRTEAFF
TRBV2	16	TRBJ2-2	CASSEQGAPGAGELFF
TRBV29-1	11	TRBJ1-1	CSAYRATEAFF
TRBV15	19	TRBJ2-1	CATSSPGLAGGPIENEQFF
TRBV7-2	15	TRBJ1-5	CASSLGTGGVQPQHF
TRBV30	13	TRBJ2-3	CAWSRGNTDTQYF
TRBV29-1	14	TRBJ2-1	CSVESGLQGDEQFF
TRBV7-9	15	-	CASSSISGRSYEQYF
TRBV5-1	14	TRBJ2-7	CASSWTGDLGEQYF
TRBV6-6	15	TRBJ2-3	CASMEDRRTTDTQYF
TRBV4-2	15	TRBJ1-1	CASSQDGRGNTEAFF
TRBV28	13	TRBJ1-2	CASRRTGNYGYTF
TRBV11-2	14	TRBJ2-7	CASSLDLLAYEQYF
TRBV19	16	TRBJ1-1	CASSPGPGWQNTEAFF
TRBV6-6	15	TRBJ1-1	CASRRTGGASAEAFF
TRBV6-5	13	TRBJ2-7	CASSQDYLREQYF
TRBV5-1	15	TRBJ2-3	CASSFQGLSTDTQYF
TRBV6-1	11	TRBJ1-2	CASLMIAGYTF
TRBV27	15	TRBJ2-1	CASSTDAWTYNEQFF
TRBV15	19	TRBJ1-4	CATSRDTKPVRGDNEKLFF
TRBV28	15	TRBJ2-4	CASSHQREPKNIQYF
TRBV5-1	13	TRBJ2-5	CASSPGPQETQYF